This T cell receptor beta chain emerged from a study of T cell responses to AZD1222 COVID-19 vaccine. Study results and limitations: Clonal diversity was possibly underestimated; the donors were predominantly white British and more often female. The span of vaccine-associated CD4 TCRs extended across spike, with dominance at 160-218 and 743-854.

On this clone: The antigen is not known.

The CDR3 consists of 12 residues. From germline, CDR1 is MNHNS and CDR2 SASEGT. V lost 3 bases to trimming and J lost 8 bases, with 10 bases between them. Libraries were prepared by immunoSEQ multiplex PCR; TCRdb keeps only in-frame clonotypes and omits some of them. Of under 250,000 clones in the sample, around 93% were seen once. The receptor comes from an adult in good health. The sample here was peripheral blood, taken on day 0 of MenACWY control vaccination. This rearrangement joins TRBV6-1 to TRBJ1-2; a possible D gene is TRBD1 (5 bases). The chain's CDR3 is CASSDRTNGYTF. The CDR3 nucleotides read TGTGCCAGCAGTGATCGGACAAACGGCTACACCTTC.